This T cell receptor beta chain is drawn from a study of T cell repertoires in cytomegalovirus infection (dated by TCRdb to between 2017 and 2020). At the level of the whole study: Donor HLA type was relevant to the analysis, as public TCR beta signatures indicated carriage of CMV infection together with the matching HLA type.

The sequencer listed for this sample is Illumina HiSeq 1500. TCRdb reanalyzed the raw reads on its own, using fastp at Q25 for trimming and MiXCR for clone calling, and kept in-frame beta chains. Identical CDR3 protein sequences are pooled into one entry, listed with their most common genes and DNA. The sample contains over 300,000 distinct CDR3 sequences, about 17% of them found a single time. Of the sample, around 12% falls within the top ten clones. This clonotype was detected a few times. Its antigen specificity is not known. Base qualities are not provided; no much larger clone lies one nucleotide away. Study-wide conclusions, independent of this receptor: The ex vivo response was dominated by HLA-C-restricted CMV-specific TCR beta clonotypes, and the single most frequent clonotype in two of eight donors was supplied by these HLA-C-restricted clonotypes. In both this cohort and an independent cohort of several hundred donors, the cumulative frequency of public TCR beta family members distinguished carriers of CMV infection plus the relevant HLA type.

From the cysteine up to the phenylalanine, the CDR3 has a length of 14 residues. The kept DNA is CDR3 alone, 42 bases in frame from the first base. A distance of 11 bases separates the germline ends of V and J, which lose 7 bases and 2 bases respectively. In the germline V gene (reference sequence), CDR1 corresponds to LNHDA and CDR2 to SQIVND. The receptor was derived from a human donor in good health (CMV status not recorded). Some clones in this sample may be carry-over from other donors' samples. The sample taken for sequencing was PBMCs. This sequence uses TRBV19 and TRBJ2-2; D gene: possibly TRBD1, on 6 matching bases. The CDR3 amino acid sequence is: CASMGASNTGELFF. The nucleotides are TGTGCCAGTATGGGGGCGTCAAACACCGGGGAGCTGTTTTTT.